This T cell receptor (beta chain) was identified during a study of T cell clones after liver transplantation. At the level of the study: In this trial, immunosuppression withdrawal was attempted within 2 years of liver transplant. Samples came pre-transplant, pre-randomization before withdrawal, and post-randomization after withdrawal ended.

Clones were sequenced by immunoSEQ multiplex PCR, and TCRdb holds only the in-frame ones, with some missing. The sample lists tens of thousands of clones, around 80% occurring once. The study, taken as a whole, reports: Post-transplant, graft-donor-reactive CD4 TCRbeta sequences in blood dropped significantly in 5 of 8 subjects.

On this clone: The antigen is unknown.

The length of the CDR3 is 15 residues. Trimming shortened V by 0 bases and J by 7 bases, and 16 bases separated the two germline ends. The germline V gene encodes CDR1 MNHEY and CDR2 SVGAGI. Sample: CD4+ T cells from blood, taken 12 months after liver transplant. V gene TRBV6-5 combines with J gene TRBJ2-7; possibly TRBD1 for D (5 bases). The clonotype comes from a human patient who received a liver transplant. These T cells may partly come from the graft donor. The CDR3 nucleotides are TGTGCCAGCAGTTACTCTCGCGCCCAGGGATCTGAGCAGTACTTC. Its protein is CASSYSRAQGSEQYF.